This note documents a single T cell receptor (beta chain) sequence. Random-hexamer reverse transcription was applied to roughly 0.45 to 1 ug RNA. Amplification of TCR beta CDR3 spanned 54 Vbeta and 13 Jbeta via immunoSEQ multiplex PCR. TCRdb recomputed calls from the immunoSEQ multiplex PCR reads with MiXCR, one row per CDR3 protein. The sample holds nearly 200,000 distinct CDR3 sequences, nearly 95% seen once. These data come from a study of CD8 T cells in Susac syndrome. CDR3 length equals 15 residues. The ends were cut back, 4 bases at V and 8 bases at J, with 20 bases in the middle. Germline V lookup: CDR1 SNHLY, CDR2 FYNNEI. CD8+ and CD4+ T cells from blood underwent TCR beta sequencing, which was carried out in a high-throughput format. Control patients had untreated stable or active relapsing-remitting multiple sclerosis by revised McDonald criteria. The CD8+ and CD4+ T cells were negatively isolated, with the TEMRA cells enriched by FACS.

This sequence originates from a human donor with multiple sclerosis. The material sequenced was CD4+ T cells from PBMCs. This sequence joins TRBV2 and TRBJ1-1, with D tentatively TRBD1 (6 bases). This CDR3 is CASSGNSWGALEAFF. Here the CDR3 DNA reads TGTGCCAGCAGTGGGAATTCTTGGGGGGCTCTCGAAGCTTTCTTT.